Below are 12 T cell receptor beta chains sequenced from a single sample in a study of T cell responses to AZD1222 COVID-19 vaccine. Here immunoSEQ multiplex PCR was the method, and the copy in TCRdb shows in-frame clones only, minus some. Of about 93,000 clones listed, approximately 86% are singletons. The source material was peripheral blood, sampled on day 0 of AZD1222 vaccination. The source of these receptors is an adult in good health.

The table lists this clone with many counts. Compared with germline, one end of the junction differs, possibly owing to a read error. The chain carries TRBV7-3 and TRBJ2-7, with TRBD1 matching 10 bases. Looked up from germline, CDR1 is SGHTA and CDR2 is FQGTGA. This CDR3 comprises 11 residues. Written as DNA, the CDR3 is TGTGCCAGCAGCCGGGGACAGGGGCCAATATTC. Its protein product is CASSRGQGPIF.

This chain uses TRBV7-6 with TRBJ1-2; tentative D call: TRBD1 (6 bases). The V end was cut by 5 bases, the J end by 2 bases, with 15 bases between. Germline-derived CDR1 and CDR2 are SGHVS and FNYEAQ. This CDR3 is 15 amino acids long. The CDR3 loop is CASSPGQGLNYGYTF. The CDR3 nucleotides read TGTGCCAGCAGCCCGGGACAAGGGTTAAACTATGGCTACACCTTC.

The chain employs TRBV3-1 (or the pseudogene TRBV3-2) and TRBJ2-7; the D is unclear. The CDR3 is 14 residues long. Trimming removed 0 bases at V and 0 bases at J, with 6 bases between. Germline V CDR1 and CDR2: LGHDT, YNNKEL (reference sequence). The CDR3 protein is CASSQDWNSYEQYF. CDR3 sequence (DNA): TGTGCCAGCAGCCAAGATTGGAACTCCTACGAGCAGTACTTC.

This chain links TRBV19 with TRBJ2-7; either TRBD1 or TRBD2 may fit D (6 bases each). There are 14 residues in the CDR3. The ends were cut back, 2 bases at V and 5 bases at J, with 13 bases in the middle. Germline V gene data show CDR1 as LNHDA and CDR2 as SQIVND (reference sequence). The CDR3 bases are TGTGCCAGTAGTATATCCGGGGGCTCGAACGAGCAGTACTTC. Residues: CASSISGGSNEQYF.

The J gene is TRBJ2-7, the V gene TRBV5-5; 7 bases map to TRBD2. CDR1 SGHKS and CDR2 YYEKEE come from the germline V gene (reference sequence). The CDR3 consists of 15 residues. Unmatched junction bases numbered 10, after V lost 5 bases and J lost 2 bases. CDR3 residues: CASSSRQAGAYEQYF. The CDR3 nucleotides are TGTGCCAGCAGTTCCCGCCAGGCGGGAGCCTACGAGCAGTACTTC.

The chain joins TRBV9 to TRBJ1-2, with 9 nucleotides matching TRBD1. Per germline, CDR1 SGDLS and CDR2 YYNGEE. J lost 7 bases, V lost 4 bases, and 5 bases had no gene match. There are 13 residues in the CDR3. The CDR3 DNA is TGTGCCAGCAGCATCACAGGGGGCTTTGGCTACACCTTC. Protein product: CASSITGGFGYTF.

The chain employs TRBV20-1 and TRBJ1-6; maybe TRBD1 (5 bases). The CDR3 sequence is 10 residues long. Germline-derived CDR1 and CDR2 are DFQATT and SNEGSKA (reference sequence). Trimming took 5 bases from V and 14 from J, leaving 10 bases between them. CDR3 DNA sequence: TGCAGTGCTTGGGGCACATCCCTCCACTTT. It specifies CSAWGTSLHF.

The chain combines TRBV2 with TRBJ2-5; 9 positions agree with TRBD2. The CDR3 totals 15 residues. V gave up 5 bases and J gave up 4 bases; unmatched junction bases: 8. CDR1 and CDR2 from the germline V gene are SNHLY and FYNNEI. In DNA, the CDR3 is TGTGCCAGCAGTCAGATAGCGGGGGAGGGAGAGACCCAGTACTTC. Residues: CASSQIAGEGETQYF.

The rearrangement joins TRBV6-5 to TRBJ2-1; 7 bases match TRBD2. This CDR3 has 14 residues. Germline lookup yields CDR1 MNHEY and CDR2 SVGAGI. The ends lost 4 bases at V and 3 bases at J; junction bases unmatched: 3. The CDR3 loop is CASSSGLGYNEQFF. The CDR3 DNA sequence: TGTGCCAGCAGTTCCGGACTAGGCTACAATGAGCAGTTCTTC.

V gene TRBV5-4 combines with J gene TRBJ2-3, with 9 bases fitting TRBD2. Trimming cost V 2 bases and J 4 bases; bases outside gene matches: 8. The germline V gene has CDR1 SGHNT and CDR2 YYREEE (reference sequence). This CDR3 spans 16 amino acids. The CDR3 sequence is CASSFRIQREADTQYF. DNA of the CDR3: TGTGCCAGCAGCTTCAGAATCCAGCGGGAGGCAGATACGCAGTATTTT.

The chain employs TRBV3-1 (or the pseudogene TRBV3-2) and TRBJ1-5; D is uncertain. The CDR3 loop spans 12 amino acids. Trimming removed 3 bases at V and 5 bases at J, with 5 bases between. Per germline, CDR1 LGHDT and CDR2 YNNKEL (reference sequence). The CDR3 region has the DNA TGTGCCAGCAGCCACGTCGATCAGCCCCAGCATTTT. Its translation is CASSHVDQPQHF.

The CDR3 DNA reads TGTGCCAGCAGTTTATCCCCCGGATTTTTCTACGAGCAGTACTTC. Protein product: CASSLSPGFFYEQYF. The V call is TRBV28, the J call TRBJ2-7; no definite D call. The V and J ends lost 1 base and 3 bases respectively, with 13 bases between them. This CDR3 spans 15 amino acids. The germline V gene encodes CDR1 MDHEN and CDR2 SYDVKM.